This T cell receptor (beta chain) originates from a study of OX40 agonist ivuxolimab in advanced cancers. For the study in its entirety: Ivuxolimab, which targeted the costimulatory receptor OX40 (CD134), was an agonistic, fully human IgG2 monoclonal antibody. Prior anti-PD-1, anti-PD-L1 or anti-CTLA-4 therapy was permitted, and checkpoint inhibitors had been received by 40% to 50% of dose-escalation patients. The dose-escalation cohort was 80% to 90% male with a mean age of about 60 years, ranging from roughly 23 to 79. Intravenous ivuxolimab was administered to patients every 2 weeks at six dose levels: 0.01, 0.1, 0.3, 1.5, 3 and 10 mg/kg. The paper covers the monotherapy dose-escalation part of the phase I ivuxolimab trial, which included N of about 51 patients. Of the roughly 51 patients in dose escalation, about 20 had hepatocellular carcinoma, some 15 had melanoma, 9 had renal cell carcinoma and 9 had head and neck cancer. Partial responses occurred in three dose-escalation patients, of whom one had hepatocellular carcinoma and two had cutaneous melanoma. The purpose of peripheral TCRbeta sequencing was to test whether ivuxolimab changed TCR sequence diversity and led to clonal T-cell expansion. What the study reported, not specific to this receptor: Low levels of normalized T-cell clonal expansion were also seen in some patients who did not respond. After ivuxolimab, more expanded clones were found on average in CD8+ T cells than in CD4+ T cells. In the 0.1-3.0 mg/kg groups, partial responders had among the lowest normalized peripheral clonal expansion, particularly in CD8+ T cells. Clonal expansion of both CD4+ and CD8+ blood T cells was observed from baseline to week 6 at doses 0.1 to 3.0 mg/kg. Which antigens the clonally expanded peripheral T cells were specific for was not determined.

A word on this clone: The clone's antigen remains unknown. Nothing much larger sits one base from this clone, and base qualities are not available.

Patients with a history of autoimmune disease or receiving systemic immunosuppression were excluded from the trial. Peripheral blood for TCR sequencing was collected from all dose cohorts at baseline, on cycle 4 day 1, and on cycle 7 day 1. Samples were obtained from an open-label, multicenter, first-in-human phase I dose-escalation trial of ivuxolimab. The trial enrolled adults with locally advanced or metastatic head and neck squamous cell, hepatocellular, melanoma or renal cell carcinoma. Before TCR sequencing, CD4+ and CD8+ T cells were separately sorted from peripheral blood. CDR3 length: 13 amino acids, cysteine to phenylalanine. The sequence is cut down to CDR3 DNA, 39 bases in frame from base 1. From the germline V gene (reference sequence), CDR1 is GTSNPN and CDR2 is SVGIG. V sheds 3 bases and J sheds 5 bases, leaving 13 bases between their ends. For sequencing of the TCRbeta CDR3 region, genomic DNA was extracted from the sorted cells. The immunoSEQ Assay was used for sequencing of TCRbeta CDR3 regions. The clones in this table, taken by TCRdb from immuneACCESS, are in-frame only. Not every clone is retained; where verified, under half of the shortfall comes from an unresolved V gene, and the cause of the rest is unknown. The sample data list tens of thousands of clones, and approximately 91% of these were observed just once. In total, the top ten clones hold more than 6.5% of the sample.

The material sequenced was CD4+ or CD8+ T cells sorted from blood, taken in a trial of the OX40 agonist ivuxolimab. The chain couples TRBV30 to TRBJ1-1; the D gene is unclear. The sequence derives from an adult with an advanced solid tumor such as melanoma, head and neck, liver or kidney cancer. The CDR3 reads as follows: CAWRSHKITEAFF. The DNA sequence reads TGTGCCTGGAGATCGCATAAGATAACTGAAGCTTTCTTT.